This T cell receptor beta chain is from a study of cytomegalovirus exposure and HLA in healthy donors. Notes on the study in general: The study put under 200 TCR beta chains on its list as cytomegalovirus-associated.

CDR1 and CDR2 (germline): SEHNR, FQNEAQ (reference sequence). V was clipped by 5 bases and J by 1 base; unmatched bases: 1. The CDR3 is 13 amino acids. Turning to this clone: Its target is not known.

PCR was performed using 60 Vbeta and 13 Jbeta primers. Only in-frame clones appear in the TCRdb table, and some are missing; sequencing was by immunoSEQ multiplex PCR. Among approximately 150,000 clones listed, around 79% were seen once. The clonotype was recovered from a female donor in good health and CMV-seronegative. The sequencing sample was made of PBMCs. V is TRBV7-9 and J is TRBJ2-5, with TRBD1 matching 7 bases. The CDR3: CASSGTAQETQYF. The CDR3 nucleotides read TGTGCCAGCAGCGGGACAGCCCAAGAGACCCAGTACTTC. Looking up the rest from reference TRBV7-9 and TRBJ2-5 gives the full variable domain: DTGVSQNPRHKITKRGQNVTFRCDPISEHNRLYWYRQTLGQGPEFLTYFQNEAQLEKSRLLSDRFSAERPKGSFSTLEIQRTEQGDSAMYLCASSGTAQETQYFGPGTRLLVL.